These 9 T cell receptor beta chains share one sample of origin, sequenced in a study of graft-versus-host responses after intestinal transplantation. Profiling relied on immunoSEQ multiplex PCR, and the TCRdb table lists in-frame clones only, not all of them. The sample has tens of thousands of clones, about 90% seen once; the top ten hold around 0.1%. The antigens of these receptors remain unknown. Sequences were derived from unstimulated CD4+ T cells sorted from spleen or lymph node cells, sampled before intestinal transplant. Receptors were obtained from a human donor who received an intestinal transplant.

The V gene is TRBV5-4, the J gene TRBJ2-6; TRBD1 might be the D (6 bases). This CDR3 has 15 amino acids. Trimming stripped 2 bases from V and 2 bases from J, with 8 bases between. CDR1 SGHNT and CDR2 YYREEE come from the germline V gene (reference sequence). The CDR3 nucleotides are TGTGCCAGCAGCTTAACAGGGCCTGGGGCCAACGTCCTGACTTTC. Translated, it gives CASSLTGPGANVLTF.

The CDR3 DNA follows: TGCGCCAGCAGCTTCGGGACAGGGATAGGTCAGCCCCAGCATTTT. Its protein is CASSFGTGIGQPQHF. The chain carries TRBV5-1 and TRBJ1-5, with 9 bases lining up with TRBD1. Germline trimming cut 2 bases from V and 6 bases from J; bases unmatched to any gene: 6. CDR1 SGHRS and CDR2 YFSETQ come from the germline V gene. This CDR3 region has 15 residues.

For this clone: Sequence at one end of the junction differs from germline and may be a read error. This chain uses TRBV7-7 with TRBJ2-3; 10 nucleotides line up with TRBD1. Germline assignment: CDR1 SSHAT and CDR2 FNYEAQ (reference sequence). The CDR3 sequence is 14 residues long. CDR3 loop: CASSGTGATDTQYF. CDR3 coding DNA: TGTGCTAGCAGCGGGACAGGGGCTACAGATACGCAGTATTTT.

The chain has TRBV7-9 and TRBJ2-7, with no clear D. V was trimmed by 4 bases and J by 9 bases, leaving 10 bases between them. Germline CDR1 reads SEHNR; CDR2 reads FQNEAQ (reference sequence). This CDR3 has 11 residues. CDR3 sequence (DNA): TGTGCCAGCAGCTCCCAGGTCGGGCAGTACTTC. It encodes CASSSQVGQYF.

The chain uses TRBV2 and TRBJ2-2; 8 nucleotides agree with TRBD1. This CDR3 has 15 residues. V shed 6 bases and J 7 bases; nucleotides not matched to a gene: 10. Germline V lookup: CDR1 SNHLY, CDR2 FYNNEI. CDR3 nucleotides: TGTGCCAGCAGGGGCGGACAGGGCAGAGGCGGGGAGCTGTTTTTT. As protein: CASRGGQGRGGELFF. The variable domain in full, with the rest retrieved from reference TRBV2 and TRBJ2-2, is EPEVTQTPSHQVTQMGQEVILRCVPISNHLYFYWYRQILGQKVEFLVSFYNNEISEKSEIFDDQFSVERPDGSNFTLKIRSTKLEDSAMYFCASRGGQGRGGELFFGEGSRLTVL.

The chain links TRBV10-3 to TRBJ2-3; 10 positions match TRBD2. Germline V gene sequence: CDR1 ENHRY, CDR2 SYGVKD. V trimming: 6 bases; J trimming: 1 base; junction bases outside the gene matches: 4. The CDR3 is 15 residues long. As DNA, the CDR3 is TGTGCCATCAGGGGGCTAGCGGGGGGCACAGATACGCAGTATTTT. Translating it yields CAIRGLAGGTDTQYF.

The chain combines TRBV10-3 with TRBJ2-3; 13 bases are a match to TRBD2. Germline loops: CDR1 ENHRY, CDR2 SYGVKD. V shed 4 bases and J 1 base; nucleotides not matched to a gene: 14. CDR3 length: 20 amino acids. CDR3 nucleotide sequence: TGTGCCATCAGTGCAGGCCCCGGACTAGCGGGGGCCCAACGCACAGATACGCAGTATTTT. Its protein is CAISAGPGLAGAQRTDTQYF.

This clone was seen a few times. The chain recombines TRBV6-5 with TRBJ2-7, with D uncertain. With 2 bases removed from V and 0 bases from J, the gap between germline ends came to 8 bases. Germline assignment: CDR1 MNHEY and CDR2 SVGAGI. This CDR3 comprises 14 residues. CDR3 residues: CASSYITGSYEQYF. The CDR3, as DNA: TGTGCCAGCAGTTACATCACCGGCTCCTACGAGCAGTACTTC.

CDR3 DNA sequence: TGTGCTAGTGCCGAGCCACTACTTAGCGGACCAAACGGGGATACGCAGTATTTT. Its protein product is CASAEPLLSGPNGDTQYF. J is TRBJ2-3 and V is TRBV12-5; maybe TRBD2 (6 bases). The CDR3 is 18 amino acids. Trimming removed 7 bases at V and 6 bases at J, with 29 bases between. CDR1 LGHNT and CDR2 FRNRAP come from the germline V gene.